This TCR beta chain was captured in a study of blood T cell repertoires in COVID-19. Study-wide background: The origin of the acute and convalescent COVID-19 samples was the United States, Italy and Spain.

The CDR3 contains 16 residues. V trimming: 8 bases; J trimming: 1 base; junction bases outside the gene matches: 10. CDR1 MNHEY and CDR2 SMNVEV come from the germline V gene (reference sequence). TCRdb's copy holds only in-frame clones and misses some; the assay was immunoSEQ multiplex PCR. The table includes 150,000 to 200,000 clones, about four fifths detected once. The sample was peripheral blood. The chain couples TRBV27 to TRBJ1-5; 8 nucleotides agree with TRBD1. The clonotype was recovered from a man aged 60 to 69 with active or convalescent COVID-19. The CDR3 DNA follows: TGTGCCAGCTCTCAAGGTGCAGGGGGCAGCAATCAGCCCCAGCATTTT. Translation gives CASSQGAGGSNQPQHF.